This TCR beta chain emerged from a study of blood T cells in healthy people across ages. Study outcomes and limitations: In long-lived donors, naive CD4+ cell counts and diversity exceeded those of aged donors.

Details on this clonotype: Its antigen is as yet unknown.

Isolation of PBMCs gave at least 6.5 million cells per sample. V lost 6 bases, J lost 0 bases, and 8 bases lay in between. Germline assignment: CDR1 DFQATT and CDR2 SNEGSKA (reference sequence). The CDR3 covers 13 residues. Primers used in a second PCR of roughly 6 to 11 cycles were a sample-barcoded 5' primer and a J-beta primer mix. The template-switch adaptor was a 5' adaptor with 12 random nucleotides. It tagged each cDNA molecule. TCRdb reanalysed the 5' RACE reads using MiXCR and keeps one entry per CDR3 protein. The sample lists about 1.4 million distinct CDR3 sequences; approximately 63% were seen once.

The TCR sequence derives from a man aged 18-30 years in good health. This chain joins TRBV20-1 and TRBJ2-2; no clear D gene. The sample consisted of blood. The DNA of the CDR3 is TGCAGTGCGACCATACCGAACACCGGGGAGCTGTTTTTT. It encodes CSATIPNTGELFF.